The rows below give T cell receptor beta chains drawn from one sample of a study of blood T cell repertoires in COVID-19. The table came from immunoSEQ multiplex PCR; TCRdb's copy has only in-frame clones and leaves some out. In the table there are about 240,000 clones, around 87% of which are singletons. Sequencing input: PBMCs or T cells enriched from blood (not recorded which). Receptors originate from a woman aged 40 to 50 with acute COVID-19. CDR3s include the opening cysteine and the closing phenylalanine or tryptophan. Fields, in order: D gene, CDR3 length, V gene, clone size, J gene, CDR3 protein, CDR3 DNA. The D gene is left open where the match is weak. Size is stated for part of the rows, as once, few or many counts, or as a class when the clone is expanded.

TRBD1	17	TRBV27	-	TRBJ1-3	CASRQTGKGGYGNTIYF	TGTGCCAGCAGGCAGACAGGGAAAGGGGGTTATGGAAACACCATATATTTT
TRBD2	17	TRBV3-1/TRBV3-2	few	TRBJ2-1	CASSPKRGLAGGGEQFF	TGTGCCAGCAGCCCCAAACGGGGACTAGCGGGAGGGGGTGAGCAGTTCTTC
-	13	TRBV7-9	-	TRBJ1-1	CASSLAQGSEAFF	TGTGCCAGCAGCTTAGCGCAGGGGAGTGAAGCTTTCTTT
TRBD1	16	TRBV5-1	-	TRBJ1-1	CASSLGTGNMNTEAFF	TGCGCCAGCAGCTTGGGGACAGGAAACATGAACACTGAAGCTTTCTTT
-	13	TRBV6-5	-	TRBJ2-7	CASSYRGEDEQYF	TGTGCCAGCAGTTACCGAGGGGAGGACGAGCAGTACTTC
TRBD2	15	TRBV18	-	TRBJ2-1	CASSPRPLAGDEQFF	TGTGCCAGCTCACCAAGACCCCTAGCGGGAGATGAGCAGTTCTTC
TRBD1	15	TRBV7-6	-	TRBJ2-1	CASSLDGTGDNEQFF	TGTGCCAGCAGCTTAGACGGGACAGGGGACAATGAGCAGTTCTTC
-	15	TRBV10-3	-	TRBJ2-3	CAQSPGRGLTDTQYF	TGTGCGCAATCGCCGGGTAGGGGACTCACAGATACGCAGTATTTT
-	14	TRBV6-5	-	TRBJ2-7	CASSRDGEAYEQYF	TGTGCCAGCAGTAGAGATGGGGAGGCCTACGAGCAGTACTTC
-	15	TRBV11-3	-	TRBJ1-2	CASSLSRDPSGGYTF	TGTGCCAGCAGCTTATCTAGAGACCCCAGCGGTGGCTACACCTTC
-	12	TRBV5-6	few	TRBJ2-7	CASSLTPGEQYF	TGTGCCAGCAGCTTGACCCCAGGCGAGCAGTACTTC
-	14	TRBV10-3	-	TRBJ1-6	CAISENSNNSPLHF	TGTGCCATCAGTGAGAACAGTAATAATTCACCCCTCCACTTT
-	12	TRBV18	-	TRBJ2-1	CASSPEQHEQFF	TGTGCCAGCTCGCCGGAACAGCATGAGCAGTTCTTC
-	14	TRBV15	-	TRBJ2-7	CATSPRRGGSEQYF	TGTGCCACTTCCCCAAGACGTGGGGGGTCCGAGCAGTACTTC
-	16	TRBV27	few	TRBJ2-1	CASSAYRGGVYNEQFF	TGTGCCAGCAGTGCATACAGGGGGGGAGTCTACAATGAGCAGTTCTTC
-	15	TRBV7-3	-	TRBJ2-2	CASSLKRANTGELFF	TGTGCCAGCAGCTTAAAACGAGCGAACACCGGGGAGCTGTTTTTT
TRBD2	15	TRBV2	-	TRBJ2-2	CASQKGAGAGGELFF	TGTGCCAGCCAAAAGGGAGCGGGAGCGGGCGGGGAGCTGTTTTTT
-	15	TRBV4-2	-	TRBJ1-5	CASSQGQYSNQPQHF	TGTGCCAGCAGCCAGGGACAATATAGCAATCAGCCCCAGCATTTT